This T cell receptor (beta chain) was found in a study of vaccination and CD4 T cells after COVID-19. This clonotype was seen only once. What it recognizes is unknown. Treatment noted: roughly ten-day PBMC culture with coronavirus spike peptide pools or control peptides (ViraFEST assay). Sequencing of DNA taken from cultured CD4+ T cells relied on the Oncomine TCR Beta short-read assay. TCRdb ran MiXCR on the PCR reads and lists one entry per CDR3 protein. The repertoire includes 8,000 to 10,000 distinct CDR3 sequences, over 60% of them detected once, and under 30% sits in the top ten. This receptor was obtained from a human donor who had recovered from COVID-19. Material for sequencing was CD4+ T cells from blood, cultured in vitro.

CDR3 bases: TGTGCCAGCAGCCCTCGGGACCTGAATCGGGACGAGCAGTACTTC. Its translation: CASSPRDLNRDEQYF. The V call is TRBV7-2, the J call TRBJ2-7; the D gene could be TRBD1 or TRBD2 (5 bases each). V was shortened by 5 bases and J by 5 bases, with 19 bases between the two germline ends. The CDR3 has 15 amino acids. CDR1 SGHTA and CDR2 FQGNSA come from the germline V gene.